This record looks at one T cell receptor beta chain sequence and its context. The antigen remains unidentified. It was RNA transcripts that yielded the amplified TCR beta CDR3 regions. In the first-round RT-PCR of the TCR CDR3, the HTBI primer set was used. TCRdb called the multiplex PCR reads again in MiXCR, with one record for every CDR3 protein. The sample yields 340,000 or so distinct CDR3 sequences, 15% to 20% seen once. The entry originates in a study of T cells in Graves' hyperthyroidism and ophthalmopathy. The ends lost 6 bases at V and 6 bases at J; junction bases unmatched: 6. This CDR3 has 14 residues. The germline CDR1 and CDR2 sequences are MNHNS and SASEGT. Those with hyperthyroidism were 18 to 65 years old, newly diagnosed, and ill for under 2 months. Fresh peripheral blood, roughly 10 ml, was the source of the PBMCs. The study, taken as a whole, reports: Stable hyperthyroidism was told apart from ophthalmopathy by a model built on 13 V-J features. Most clonotypes expanded in thyroid above 0.001 were likewise present in blood.

Input material: blood. This receptor was taken from a woman in her forties or fifties with Graves' hyperthyroidism. The chain recombines TRBV6-1 with TRBJ2-3; 10 bases are a match to TRBD1. The CDR3: CASSHGTGDDTQYF. The CDR3 region has the DNA TGTGCCAGCAGCCACGGGACAGGGGATGATACGCAGTATTTT.